The 14 T cell receptor beta chains listed next were all sequenced from one sample in a study of Tregs in tolerant kidney transplant recipients. Profiled with immunoSEQ multiplex PCR; TCRdb holds only in-frame clones, not every one. The table lists about 110,000 clones, 85% to 90% of them singletons. The input for sequencing was CD4+ T cells from blood, taken before the transplant. All receptors come from a human donor who received a combined kidney and bone marrow transplant.

V is TRBV6-6 and J is TRBJ2-1; D gene unclear. Germline CDR1 MNHNY, CDR2 SVGAGI (reference sequence). Trimming took off 3 bases at V and 7 bases at J, with 7 bases between the two ends. The CDR3 has 12 residues. The CDR3 protein is CASSYFGNEQFF. The CDR3 DNA reads TGTGCCAGCAGTTATTTCGGTAATGAGCAGTTCTTC.

The chain couples TRBV28 to TRBJ2-7; D is possibly TRBD1 (6 bases). The V gene's germline CDR1 is MDHEN and CDR2 SYDVKM. This CDR3 is built from 13 residues. With 6 bases removed from V and 4 bases from J, the gap between germline ends came to 13 bases. The CDR3 reads CASSGDIPYEQYF. CDR3 DNA sequence: TGTGCCAGCAGCGGGGACATCCCATACGAGCAGTACTTC.

This chain uses TRBV5-1 with TRBJ2-5; TRBD1 matches at 9 bases. Unmatched junction bases numbered 7, after V lost 4 bases and J lost 3 bases. This CDR3 contains 15 residues. Germline V CDR1 and CDR2: SGHRS, YFSETQ. DNA of the CDR3: TGCGCCAGCAGCCGCGGGGACAGGGAAAAAGAGACCCAGTACTTC. This codes for CASSRGDREKETQYF.

This chain joins TRBV4-1 and TRBJ2-6; 11 nucleotides line up with TRBD1. With 8 bases clipped from V and 4 bases from J, the junction kept 10 bases outside the gene matches. The CDR3 totals 17 residues. Germline CDR1 and CDR2: MGHRA and YSYEKL. CDR3 nucleotides: TGCGCCAGCCTGGAAGGACAGGGGGCACCCGGGGCCAACGTCCTGACTTTC. Protein sequence: CASLEGQGAPGANVLTF.

The chain couples TRBV13 to TRBJ1-2; 9 positions match TRBD1. V shed 3 bases, J shed 8 bases, and the junction held 10 bases outside the gene matches. CDR1 is PRHDT and CDR2 is FYEKMQ in the germline V gene (reference sequence). This CDR3 region has 15 residues. The CDR3 sequence is CASSFNTGGAGGYTF. The CDR3 nucleotides read TGTGCCAGCAGCTTCAACACAGGGGGCGCGGGCGGCTACACCTTC.

As DNA, the CDR3 is TGCGCCAGCAACCGGGTAGGGGTCGGGGAGCTGTTTTTT. Amino acid sequence: CASNRVGVGELFF. The chain couples TRBV23-1 to TRBJ2-2; a possible D gene is TRBD1 (5 bases). TRBV23-1 is an open reading frame, and its role is uncertain. The CDR3 contains 13 residues. V lost 7 bases to trimming and J lost 7 bases, with 13 bases between them.

The rearrangement uses TRBV10-2 and TRBJ2-3, with D tentatively TRBD2 (6 bases). This CDR3 is built from 16 residues. Germline lookup yields CDR1 WSHSY and CDR2 SAAADI. V dropped 10 bases and J dropped 2 bases, with 22 bases sitting between them. Here the CDR3 reads CATRDLALGVTDTQYF. CDR3 DNA: TGCGCCACACGCGACCTAGCGCTTGGGGTCACAGATACGCAGTATTTT.

The chain combines TRBV4-1 with TRBJ2-7; 10 bases align to TRBD2. Germline V gene lookup returns CDR1 MGHRA and CDR2 YSYEKL. The ends lost 1 base at V and 0 bases at J; junction bases unmatched: 9. This CDR3 region has 18 residues. The CDR3 DNA follows: TGCGCCAGCAGCCAAGGGTTCGGGACTAGCGCTAGCTCCTACGAGCAGTACTTC. This sequence encodes CASSQGFGTSASSYEQYF.

The CDR3 region has the DNA TGTGCCAGCAGCCGTGACAGATGGGAAGAGACCCAGTACTTC. Translation: CASSRDRWEETQYF. This chain connects TRBV7-9 to TRBJ2-5; D is possibly TRBD1 (5 bases). V lost 5 bases, J lost 3 bases, and 13 bases lay in between. Germline V lookup: CDR1 SEHNR, CDR2 FQNEAQ (reference sequence). This CDR3 has 14 residues. Supplemented by reference TRBV7-9 and TRBJ2-5, the full variable domain reads DTGVSQNPRHKITKRGQNVTFRCDPISEHNRLYWYRQTLGQGPEFLTYFQNEAQLEKSRLLSDRFSAERPKGSFSTLEIQRTEQGDSAMYLCASSRDRWEETQYFGPGTRLLVL.

This chain joins TRBV5-1 and TRBJ2-1; 8 positions match TRBD1. The ends lost 0 bases at V and 2 bases at J; junction bases unmatched: 4. Germline V gives CDR1 SGHRS, CDR2 YFSETQ. CDR3 length: 16 residues. The DNA of the CDR3 is TGCGCCAGCAGCTTGGGGTTGGACAGGGCCTACAATGAGCAGTTCTTC. Its protein is CASSLGLDRAYNEQFF.

The chain is built from TRBV6-1 and TRBJ1-2, with TRBD1 as a possible D gene (6 bases). The germline V gene has CDR1 MNHNS and CDR2 SASEGT. This CDR3 contains 13 residues. The V gene lost 6 bases and the J gene lost 2 bases, with 10 bases spanning the gap. DNA for the CDR3: TGTGCCAGCAGACCACAGGGAAACTATGGCTACACCTTC. It codes for CASRPQGNYGYTF.

This rearrangement joins TRBV5-1 to TRBJ1-2, with D unclear. Between the trimmed V and J ends, which lost 4 bases and 7 bases, there was a span of 8 bases. The length of the CDR3 is 11 residues. In germline, CDR1 is SGHRS, CDR2 YFSETQ. The CDR3 spells CASSQAGGYTF. In DNA, the CDR3 is TGCGCCAGCAGCCAGGCGGGTGGCTACACCTTC.

This chain uses TRBV11-3 with TRBJ2-5; a weak D match, TRBD2 (5 bases). The germline CDR1 and CDR2 sequences are SGHNT and YENEEA. Trimming removed 8 bases at V and 5 bases at J, with 15 bases between. CDR3 length: 13 amino acids. The CDR3 bases are TGTGCCAGCGCATGGGGAGAGGGCGAGACCCAGTACTTC. It specifies CASAWGEGETQYF.

J is TRBJ2-1 and V is TRBV9; 7 nucleotides agree with TRBD2. Germline lookup yields CDR1 SGDLS and CDR2 YYNGEE. J lost 5 bases, V lost 1 base, and 15 bases had no gene match. CDR3 length equals 18 residues. The CDR3 DNA is TGTGCCAGCAGCGTATTAGCGGGTCTAGCGGCACCCGACAATGAGCAGTTCTTC. This translates into CASSVLAGLAAPDNEQFF.